This T cell receptor beta chain was retrieved from a study of T cells in Graves' hyperthyroidism and ophthalmopathy. General study findings and limits: Expanded thyroid clonotypes (above 0.001) were mostly also found in blood.

The CDR3 has 12 residues. V lost 3 bases and J lost 5, with 8 bases in between. From germline, CDR1 is SGDLS and CDR2 YYNGEE. The sample holds many counts of this clonotype. The antigen is not known. The investigators amplified TCR beta CDR3 regions from RNA transcripts. During a first-round RT-PCR of the TCR CDR3, the HTBI primer set was used. TCRdb fed the multiplex PCR reads into MiXCR, producing one record per CDR3 protein. The sample lists roughly 380,000 distinct CDR3 sequences; about 15% were seen once. This sequence originates from a woman aged 55-69 years with Graves' hyperthyroidism. The gene calls are TRBV9 and TRBJ1-2; D is unclear. The sample was blood. As DNA, the CDR3 is TGTGCCAGCAGCGCGGGAAATTATGGCTACACCTTC. This encodes CASSAGNYGYTF. Combining the CDR3 with reference TRBV9 and TRBJ1-2 gives the whole variable domain DSGVTQTPKHLITATGQRVTLRCSPRSGDLSVYWYQQSLDQGLQFLIQYYNGEERAKGNILERFSAQQFPDLHSELNLSSLELGDSALYFCASSAGNYGYTFGSGTRLTVV.